What follows are 23 T cell receptor beta chains derived from one specimen sequenced in a study of regulatory and conventional T cells in RAG deficiency. Blood CD4+ CD25-high CD127-low regulatory T cells supplied the genomic DNA template. The data were produced by immunoSEQ multiplex PCR, yet TCRdb's version contains in-frame clones alone and is incomplete. The data hold 9,500 to 15,000 clones, with approximately 94% observed a single time. This same sample was also taken into another study, of regulatory T cells. That report adds: Primers: 52 TRBV forward and 13 TRBJ reverse.

Sequenced: CD127- CD25+ CD4+ Tregs sorted from blood. The source is a human donor in good health.

This clone has only a few counts. This chain links TRBV6-6 with TRBJ1-5, with D hard to call. Trimming stripped 2 bases from V and 0 bases from J, with 5 bases between. The CDR3 covers 14 residues. CDR1 and CDR2 (germline): MNHNY, SVGAGI (reference sequence). CDR3 protein: CASSYGASNQPQHF. The CDR3 coding sequence is TGTGCCAGCAGTTACGGAGCTAGCAATCAGCCCCAGCATTTT.

This chain connects TRBV5-1 to TRBJ2-7, with 11 nucleotides matching TRBD2. The CDR3 is made up of 15 amino acids. Germline V CDR1 and CDR2: SGHRS, YFSETQ. Unmatched junction bases numbered 2, after V lost 0 bases and J lost 3 bases. In DNA form, the CDR3 reads TGCGCCAGCAGCTTGGGGCTAGCGGGGGGCTACGAGCAGTACTTC. Translating gives CASSLGLAGGYEQYF.

The chain has TRBV19 and TRBJ1-6; a weak D match, TRBD1 (5 bases). This CDR3 has 14 residues. The germline V and J ends were trimmed by 6 bases and 9 bases, with 15 bases remaining between them. Germline V gene lookup returns CDR1 LNHDA and CDR2 SQIVND (reference sequence). The DNA of the CDR3 is TGTGCCAGTAGCAGACCCCCCAGGGCTTCACCCCTCCACTTT. This encodes CASSRPPRASPLHF.

The V and J genes are TRBV7-2 and TRBJ1-2; D gene uncertain. Germline V gives CDR1 SGHTA, CDR2 FQGNSA. Trimming removed 0 bases at V and 6 bases at J, with 14 bases between. The CDR3 runs 15 residues. This chain's CDR3 is CASSLAGVPVDGYTF. As DNA, the CDR3 is TGTGCCAGCAGCTTAGCCGGGGTCCCGGTAGATGGCTACACCTTC.

The chain combines TRBV5-1 with TRBJ1-1, with 12 bases identical to TRBD1. CDR1 and CDR2 from the germline V gene are SGHRS and YFSETQ. The CDR3 covers 16 residues. With V trimmed by 4 bases and J by 1 base, 5 bases remained unmatched. The CDR3 DNA follows: TGCGCCAGCAGCCCCGGGACAGGGGGCAGGAACACTGAAGCTTTCTTT. As protein: CASSPGTGGRNTEAFF.

V usage is TRBV30 and J usage is TRBJ1-1; TRBD1 might be the D (6 bases). The CDR3 spans 11 residues. Deletions cut 2 bases from V and 11 bases from J, with 12 bases between. Germline CDR1 is GTSNPN and CDR2 is SVGIG (reference sequence). The CDR3 DNA sequence: TGTGCCTGGAGTAGGGGGTTTGGGGCTTTCTTT. Translation gives CAWSRGFGAFF. Using reference TRBV30 and TRBJ1-1 for the parts outside the CDR3, the full variable domain is SQTIHQWPATLVQPVGSPLSLECTVEGTSNPNLYWYRQAAGRGLQLLFYSVGIGQISSEVPQNLSASRPQDRQFILSSKKLLLSDSGFYLCAWSRGFGAFFGQGTRLTVV.

This chain links TRBV5-6 with TRBJ2-3, with no clear D. V gave up 0 bases and J gave up 8 bases, with 7 bases separating them. CDR3 size: 12 residues. Germline loops: CDR1 SGHDT, CDR2 YYEEEE. The CDR3 DNA reads TGTGCCAGCAGCTTGGCCCCCGGTACGCAGTATTTT. Amino acid sequence: CASSLAPGTQYF.

This chain's CDR3 is CASSLTLAGGFTGELFF. The DNA for the CDR3 is TGCGCCAGCAGCCTTACTCTAGCGGGGGGGTTCACCGGGGAGCTGTTTTTT. V gene TRBV4-1 combines with J gene TRBJ2-2; 12 bases align to TRBD2. CDR3 length: 17 residues. With V trimmed by 4 bases and J by 4 bases, 7 bases remained unmatched. Germline assignment: CDR1 MGHRA and CDR2 YSYEKL.

This chain links TRBV20-1 with TRBJ2-1; 7 positions agree with TRBD2. Germline assignment: CDR1 DFQATT and CDR2 SNEGSKA (reference sequence). The trim removed 3 bases at V and 9 bases at J, leaving 2 bases unmatched. The CDR3 length is 11 residues. The CDR3 DNA sequence: TGCAGTGCTAGGGGAGGGAGTGAGCAGTTCTTC. Residues: CSARGGSEQFF.

CDR3 region: CASSSTGGSYNEQFF. For the CDR3, the DNA is TGTGCCAGCAGCTCGACAGGCGGCTCCTACAATGAGCAGTTCTTC. This chain uses TRBV5-6 with TRBJ2-1, with a weak D call TRBD1 (6 bases). The germline gives CDR1 SGHDT, CDR2 YYEEEE. The CDR3 runs to 15 residues. Trimming shortened V by 3 bases and J by 0 bases, and 10 bases separated the two germline ends.

The chain recombines TRBV14 with TRBJ1-1; possible D gene TRBD1, 6 bases. From germline, CDR1 is SGHDN and CDR2 FVKESK. Trimming removed 2 bases at V and 6 bases at J, with 13 bases between. CDR3 length equals 14 residues. The CDR3 sequence: CASSQRRGGSEAFF. The CDR3, as DNA: TGTGCCAGCAGCCAAAGAAGGGGGGGTTCTGAAGCTTTCTTT.

DNA of the CDR3: TGTGCCAGCAGCTCGGGACAGACCTCCTACGAGCAGTACTTC. It translates to CASSSGQTSYEQYF. The chain employs TRBV11-2 and TRBJ2-7; 7 bases agree with TRBD1. The CDR3 loop spans 14 amino acids. CDR1 is SGHAT, CDR2 FQNNGV, per germline. V lost 4 bases, J lost 0 bases, and 3 bases stayed unmatched. Together with reference TRBV11-2 and TRBJ2-7, the CDR3 gives the full variable domain: EAGVAQSPRYKIIEKRQSVAFWCNPISGHATLYWYQQILGQGPKLLIQFQNNGVVDDSQLPKDRFSAERLKGVDSTLKIQPAKLEDSAVYLCASSSGQTSYEQYFGPGTRLTVT.

The chain has TRBV4-1 and TRBJ1-1, with D hard to call. The germline CDR1 and CDR2 sequences are MGHRA and YSYEKL. V was cut by 1 base and J by 0 bases, with 12 bases left in between. The length of the CDR3 is 16 residues. The CDR3 DNA sequence: TGCGCCAGCAGCCAAGGTCGAGGAGGGCTGAACACTGAAGCTTTCTTT. Encoded protein: CASSQGRGGLNTEAFF.

The genes are TRBV18 and TRBJ1-2, with 7 bases identical to TRBD1. V lost 3 bases and J lost 2; bases outside the gene matches: 9. This CDR3 spans 16 amino acids. Germline CDR1 and CDR2: KGHSH and LQKENI. The CDR3 DNA is TGTGCCAGCTCACCGGGAAGACAGGGTGGAAACTATGGCTACACCTTC. It translates to CASSPGRQGGNYGYTF.

The rearrangement links TRBV11-3 to TRBJ1-2; tentative D call: TRBD1 (5 bases). Germline CDR1 SGHNT, CDR2 YENEEA. The CDR3 spans 13 residues. Trimming pared 8 bases from V and 7 bases from J, leaving 17 bases between. CDR3 bases: TGTGCCAGCGCAAGGCCAGGGCTAAGTGGCTACACCTTC. Its translation: CASARPGLSGYTF. Combining the CDR3 with reference TRBV11-3 and TRBJ1-2 gives the whole variable domain EAGVVQSPRYKIIEKKQPVAFWCNPISGHNTLYWYLQNLGQGPELLIRYENEEAVDDSQLPKDRFSAERLKGVDSTLKIQPAELGDSAVYLCASARPGLSGYTFGSGTRLTVV.

V gene TRBV7-2 combines with J gene TRBJ1-1; TRBD1 is a possible D gene (6 bases). The CDR3 extends over 12 amino acids. V was shortened by 5 bases and J by 14 bases, with 18 bases between the two germline ends. The V gene's germline CDR1 is SGHTA and CDR2 FQGNSA. CDR3 protein: CASSHDRLLGFF. Written as DNA, the CDR3 is TGTGCCAGCAGCCATGACAGGCTTTTAGGATTCTTT.

The V and J genes are TRBV4-1 and TRBJ1-1; 8 bases are a match to TRBD1. V shed 1 base and J 0 bases; nucleotides not matched to a gene: 16. The CDR3 runs 20 residues. Germline V gene sequence: CDR1 MGHRA, CDR2 YSYEKL. CDR3 coding DNA: TGCGCCAGCAGCCAAGTGAGCGACGGGACAGGCCGAGCAGTGAACACTGAAGCTTTCTTT. Its protein is CASSQVSDGTGRAVNTEAFF.

This sequence joins TRBV5-4 and TRBJ1-2; TRBD1 might be the D (5 bases). The germline gives CDR1 SGHNT, CDR2 YYREEE (reference sequence). Trimming removed 2 bases from V and 4 bases from J, with 9 bases in between. This CDR3 contains 13 residues. The CDR3 bases are TGTGCCAGCAGCTTCATGGGGGGCTATGGCTACACCTTC. It specifies CASSFMGGYGYTF.

The V gene is TRBV1, the J gene TRBJ1-1. TRBV1 is listed as a pseudogene. CDR3 length: 14 residues. CDR3: CTSPTDPRPTEAFF. The CDR3 DNA reads TGCACCAGTCCGACTGACCCGAGGCCGACTGAAGCTTTCTTT.

The chain joins TRBV5-1 to TRBJ2-1; maybe TRBD2 (5 bases). The germline V and J ends were trimmed by 1 base and 10 bases, with 12 bases remaining between them. This CDR3 comprises 13 residues. Germline loops: CDR1 SGHRS, CDR2 YFSETQ. CDR3 DNA: TGCGCCAGCAGCTTGCTTCGGTCGGGGGAGCAGTTCTTC. Its translation: CASSLLRSGEQFF.

The chain joins TRBV7-8 to TRBJ1-5, with 7 bases that match TRBD1. The trim removed 5 bases at V and 4 bases at J, leaving 5 bases unmatched. Germline V gene sequence: CDR1 SGHVS, CDR2 FQNEAQ. This CDR3 spans 14 amino acids. The CDR3 coding sequence is TGTGCCAGCAGCGCCGGGACAGCTAATCAGCCCCAGCATTTT. It yields the protein CASSAGTANQPQHF. Filled out from reference TRBV7-8 and TRBJ1-5, the complete variable domain reads GAGVSQSPRYKVAKRGQDVALRCDPISGHVSLFWYQQALGQGPEFLTYFQNEAQLDKSGLPSDRFFAERPEGSVSTLKIQRTQQEDSAVYLCASSAGTANQPQHFGDGTRLSIL.

The chain combines TRBV27 with TRBJ2-5, with 8 bases matching TRBD1. CDR3 length: 17 amino acids. Germline V CDR1 and CDR2: MNHEY, SMNVEV (reference sequence). After removal of 3 bases from V and 5 bases from J, the junction contained 14 bases not matched to a gene. The CDR3 spells CASSFRRAGGPGETQYF. In DNA form, the CDR3 reads TGTGCCAGCAGTTTCCGGAGGGCAGGGGGCCCGGGGGAGACCCAGTACTTC.

This chain links TRBV30 with TRBJ1-1, with a tentative D call TRBD1 (5 bases). The ends were cut back, 2 bases at V and 4 bases at J, with 14 bases in the middle. This CDR3 is built from 14 residues. Germline V gene lookup returns CDR1 GTSNPN and CDR2 SVGIG (reference sequence). The CDR3 nucleotides read TGTGCCTGGAGTTTGCGGGGCAGCGGCACTGAAGCTTTCTTT. This gives the protein CAWSLRGSGTEAFF.